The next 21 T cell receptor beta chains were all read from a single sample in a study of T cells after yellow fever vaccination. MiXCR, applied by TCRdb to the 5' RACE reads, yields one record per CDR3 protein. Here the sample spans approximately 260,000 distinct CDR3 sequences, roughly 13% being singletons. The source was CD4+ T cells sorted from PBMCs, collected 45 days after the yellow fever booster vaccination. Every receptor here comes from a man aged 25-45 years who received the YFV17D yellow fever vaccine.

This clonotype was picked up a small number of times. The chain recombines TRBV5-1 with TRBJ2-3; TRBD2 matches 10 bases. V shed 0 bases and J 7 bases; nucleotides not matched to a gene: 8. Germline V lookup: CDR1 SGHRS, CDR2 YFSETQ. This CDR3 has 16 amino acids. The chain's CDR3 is CASSLGLAGALNTQYF. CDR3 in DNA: TGCGCCAGCAGCTTGGGCCTAGCGGGGGCCCTGAATACGCAGTATTTT.

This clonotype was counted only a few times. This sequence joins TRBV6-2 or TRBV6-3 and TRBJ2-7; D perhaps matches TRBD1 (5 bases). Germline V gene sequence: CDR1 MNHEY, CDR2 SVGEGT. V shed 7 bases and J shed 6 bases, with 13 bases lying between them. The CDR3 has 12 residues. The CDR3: CASNPGFAEQYF. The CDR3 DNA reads TGTGCCAGCAATCCAGGGTTCGCCGAGCAGTACTTC.

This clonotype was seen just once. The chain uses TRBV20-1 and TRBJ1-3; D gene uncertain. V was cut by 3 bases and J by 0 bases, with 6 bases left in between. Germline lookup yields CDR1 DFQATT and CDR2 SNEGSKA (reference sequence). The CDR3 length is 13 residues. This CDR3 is CSASLFSGNTIYF. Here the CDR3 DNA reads TGCAGTGCTAGCTTATTCTCTGGAAACACCATATATTTT.

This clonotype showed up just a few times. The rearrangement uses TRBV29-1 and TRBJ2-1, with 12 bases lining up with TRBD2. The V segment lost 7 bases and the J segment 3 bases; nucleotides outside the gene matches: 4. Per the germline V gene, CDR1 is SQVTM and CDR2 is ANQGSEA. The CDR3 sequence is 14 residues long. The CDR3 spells CSGQLAGGYNEQFF. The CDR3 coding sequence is TGCAGCGGCCAACTAGCGGGAGGCTACAATGAGCAGTTCTTC.

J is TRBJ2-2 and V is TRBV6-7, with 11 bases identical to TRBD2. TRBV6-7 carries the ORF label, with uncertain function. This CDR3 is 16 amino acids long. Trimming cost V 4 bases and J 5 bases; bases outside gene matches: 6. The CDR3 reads CASSSISGRGTGELFF. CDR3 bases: TGTGCCAGCAGTTCCATTAGCGGGAGGGGAACCGGGGAGCTGTTTTTT.

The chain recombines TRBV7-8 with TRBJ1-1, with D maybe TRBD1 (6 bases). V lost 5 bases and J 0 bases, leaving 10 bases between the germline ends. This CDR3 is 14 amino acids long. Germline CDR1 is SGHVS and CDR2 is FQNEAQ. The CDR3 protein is CASSGQKLNTEAFF. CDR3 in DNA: TGTGCCAGCAGCGGACAGAAATTGAACACTGAAGCTTTCTTT.

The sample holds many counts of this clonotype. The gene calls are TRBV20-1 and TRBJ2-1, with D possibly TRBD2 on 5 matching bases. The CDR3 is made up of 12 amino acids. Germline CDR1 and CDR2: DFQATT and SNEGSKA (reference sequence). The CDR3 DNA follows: TGCCTTACTAGGAGCCCCTACAATGAGCAGTTCTTC. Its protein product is CLTRSPYNEQFF.

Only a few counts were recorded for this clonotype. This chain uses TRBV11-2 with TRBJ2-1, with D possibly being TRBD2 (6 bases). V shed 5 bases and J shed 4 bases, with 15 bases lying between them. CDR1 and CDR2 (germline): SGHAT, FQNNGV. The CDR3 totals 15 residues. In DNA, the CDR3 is TGTGCCAGCAGCCCCCTAACGGGAGCATACAATGAGCAGTTCTTC. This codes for CASSPLTGAYNEQFF.

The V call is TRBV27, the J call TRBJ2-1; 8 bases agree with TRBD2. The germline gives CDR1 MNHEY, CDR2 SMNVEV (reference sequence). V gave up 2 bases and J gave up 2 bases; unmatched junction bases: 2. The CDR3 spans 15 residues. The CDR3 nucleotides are TGTGCCAGCAGTTTACGGGGGGGAACCTACAATGAGCAGTTCTTC. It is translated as CASSLRGGTYNEQFF.

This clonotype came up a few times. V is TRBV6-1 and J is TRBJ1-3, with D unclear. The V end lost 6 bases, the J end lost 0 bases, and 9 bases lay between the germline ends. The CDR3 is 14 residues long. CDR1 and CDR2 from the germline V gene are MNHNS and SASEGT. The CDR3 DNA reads TGTGCCAGCAGGCTAGAGACCTCTGGAAACACCATATATTTT. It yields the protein CASRLETSGNTIYF.

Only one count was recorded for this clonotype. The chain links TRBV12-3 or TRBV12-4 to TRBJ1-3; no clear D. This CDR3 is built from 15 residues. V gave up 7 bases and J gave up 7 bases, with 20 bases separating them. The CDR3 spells CASTPRNGLGNTIYF. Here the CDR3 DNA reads TGTGCCAGCACTCCTAGGAACGGCCTCGGGAACACCATATATTTT.

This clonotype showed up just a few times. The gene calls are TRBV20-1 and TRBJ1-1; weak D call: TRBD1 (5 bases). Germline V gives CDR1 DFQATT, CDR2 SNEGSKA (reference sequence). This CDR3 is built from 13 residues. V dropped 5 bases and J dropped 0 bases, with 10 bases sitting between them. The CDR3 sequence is CSARGGLNTEAFF. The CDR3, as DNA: TGCAGTGCTCGGGGGGGGTTGAACACTGAAGCTTTCTTT.

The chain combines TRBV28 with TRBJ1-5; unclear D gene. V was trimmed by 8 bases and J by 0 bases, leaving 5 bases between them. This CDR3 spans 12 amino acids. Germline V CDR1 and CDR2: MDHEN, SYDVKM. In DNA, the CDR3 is TGTGCCAGCGGGGATAGCAATCAGCCCCAGCATTTT. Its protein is CASGDSNQPQHF.

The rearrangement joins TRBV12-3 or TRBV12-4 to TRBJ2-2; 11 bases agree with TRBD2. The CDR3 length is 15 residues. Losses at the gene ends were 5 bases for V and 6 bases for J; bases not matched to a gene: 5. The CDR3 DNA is TGTGCCAGCAGTCCCGGGACTAGCGGCCCCGGGGAGCTGTTTTTT. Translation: CASSPGTSGPGELFF.

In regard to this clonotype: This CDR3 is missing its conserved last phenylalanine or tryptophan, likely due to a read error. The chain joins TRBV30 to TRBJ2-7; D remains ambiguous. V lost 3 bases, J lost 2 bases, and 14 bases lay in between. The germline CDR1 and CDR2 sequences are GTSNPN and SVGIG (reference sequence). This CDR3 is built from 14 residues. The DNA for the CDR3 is TGTGCCTGGAGGTTCAGTTTCTATCCCTACGAGCAGTACATC. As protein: CAWRFSFYPYEQYI.

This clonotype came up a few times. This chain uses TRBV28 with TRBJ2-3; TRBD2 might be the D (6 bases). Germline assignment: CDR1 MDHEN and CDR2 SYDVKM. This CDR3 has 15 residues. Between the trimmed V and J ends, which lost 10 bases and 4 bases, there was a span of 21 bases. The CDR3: CATSLPGLSPDTQYF. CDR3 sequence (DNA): TGTGCCACCTCGCTTCCGGGACTCTCACCAGATACGCAGTATTTT.

CDR3: CASSPAALAGAQETQYF. The CDR3 nucleotides read TGTGCCAGCAGCCCAGCAGCATTAGCGGGCGCACAAGAGACCCAGTACTTC. V and J are TRBV7-2 and TRBJ2-5; TRBD2 matches 7 bases. Germline-derived CDR1 and CDR2 are SGHTA and FQGNSA. There are 17 residues in the CDR3. V gave up 5 bases and J gave up 2 bases; unmatched junction bases: 14.

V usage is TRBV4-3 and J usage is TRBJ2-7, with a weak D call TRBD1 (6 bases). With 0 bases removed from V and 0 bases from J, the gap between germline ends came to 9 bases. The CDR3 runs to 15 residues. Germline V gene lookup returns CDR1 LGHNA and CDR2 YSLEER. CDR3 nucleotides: TGCGCCAGCAGCCAAGAGTTGGGGGCCTCCTACGAGCAGTACTTC. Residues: CASSQELGASYEQYF.

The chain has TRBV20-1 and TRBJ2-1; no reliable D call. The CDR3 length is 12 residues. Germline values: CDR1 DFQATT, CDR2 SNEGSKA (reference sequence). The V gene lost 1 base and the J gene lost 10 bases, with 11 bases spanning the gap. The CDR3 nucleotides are TGCAGTGCTAGAGGTCCAGGTTTGGAGCAGTTCTTC. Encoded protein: CSARGPGLEQFF.

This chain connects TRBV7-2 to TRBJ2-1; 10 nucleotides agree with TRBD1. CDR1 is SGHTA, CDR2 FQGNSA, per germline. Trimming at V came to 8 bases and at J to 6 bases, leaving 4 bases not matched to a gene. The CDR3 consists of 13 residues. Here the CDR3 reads CASGGDRGNEQFF. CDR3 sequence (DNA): TGTGCCAGCGGCGGGGACAGGGGCAATGAGCAGTTCTTC.

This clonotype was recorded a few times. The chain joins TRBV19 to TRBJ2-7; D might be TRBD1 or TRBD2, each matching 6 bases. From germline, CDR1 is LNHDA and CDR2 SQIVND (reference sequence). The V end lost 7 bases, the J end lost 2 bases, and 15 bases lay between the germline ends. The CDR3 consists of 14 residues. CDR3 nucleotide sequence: TGTGCCAGTAAGGGGGGCGGCAATCCCTACGAGCAGTACTTC. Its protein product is CASKGGGNPYEQYF.